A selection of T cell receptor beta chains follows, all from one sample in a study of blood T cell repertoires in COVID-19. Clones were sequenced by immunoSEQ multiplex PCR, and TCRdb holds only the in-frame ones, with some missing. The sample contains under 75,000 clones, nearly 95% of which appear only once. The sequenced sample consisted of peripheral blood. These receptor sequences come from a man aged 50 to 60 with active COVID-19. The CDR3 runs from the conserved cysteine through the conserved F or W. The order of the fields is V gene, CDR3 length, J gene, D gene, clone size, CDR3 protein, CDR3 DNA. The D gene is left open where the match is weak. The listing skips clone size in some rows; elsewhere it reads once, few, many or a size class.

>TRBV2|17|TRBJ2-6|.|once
CASSGRTGLSGANVLTF
TGTGCCAGCAGTGGACGTACAGGGCTCTCTGGGGCCAACGTCCTGACTTTC
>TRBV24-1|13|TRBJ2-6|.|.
CATLPSGANVLTF
TGTGCCACCCTCCCCTCTGGGGCCAACGTCCTGACTTTC
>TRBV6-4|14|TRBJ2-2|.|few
CASSESTGHGELFF
TGTGCCAGCAGTGAATCCACAGGGCACGGGGAGCTGTTTTTT
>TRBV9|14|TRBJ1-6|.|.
CASSVGGDNSPLHF
TGTGCCAGCAGCGTTGGGGGCGATAATTCACCCCTCCACTTT
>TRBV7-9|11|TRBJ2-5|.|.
CASSFSETQYF
TGTGCCAGCAGCTTCTCGGAGACCCAGTACTTC
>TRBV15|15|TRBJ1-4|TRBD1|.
CATSEDRQGDEKLFF
TGTGCCACCAGCGAGGACCGGCAGGGGGATGAAAAACTGTTTTTT
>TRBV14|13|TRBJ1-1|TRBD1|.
CASSRATGVKAFF
TGTGCCAGCAGCCGAGCAACAGGGGTAAAAGCTTTCTTT
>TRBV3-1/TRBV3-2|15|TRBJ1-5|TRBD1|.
CASPYRGGCNQPQHF
TGTGCCAGTCCCTACAGGGGGGGTTGCAATCAGCCCCAGCATTTT
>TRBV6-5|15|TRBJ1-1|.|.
CASSYTHRATIEAFF
TGTGCCAGCAGTTACACCCACAGGGCCACCATTGAAGCTTTCTTT
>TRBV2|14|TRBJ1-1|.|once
CASNGQGGDTEAFF
TGTGCCAGCAATGGGCAGGGCGGGGACACTGAAGCTTTCTTT
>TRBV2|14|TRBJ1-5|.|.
CASTPSNRDQPQHF
TGTGCCAGCACTCCCAGCAACAGGGACCAGCCCCAGCATTTT
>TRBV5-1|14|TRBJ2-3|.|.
CASSLEPGSDTQYF
TGCGCCAGCAGCTTGGAACCAGGGTCAGATACGCAGTATTTT
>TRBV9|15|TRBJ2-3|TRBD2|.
CASSPRLAGKDTQYF
TGTGCCAGCAGCCCCCGACTAGCGGGGAAAGATACGCAGTATTTT
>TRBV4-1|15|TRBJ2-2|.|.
CASSQMGLPTGELFF
TGCGCCAGCAGCCAAATGGGACTCCCAACCGGGGAGCTGTTTTTT
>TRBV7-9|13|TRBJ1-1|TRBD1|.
CASSLGQSTEAFF
TGTGCCAGCAGCTTGGGACAGTCAACTGAAGCTTTCTTT
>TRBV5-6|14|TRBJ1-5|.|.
CASSLGQGDQPQHF
TGTGCCAGCAGCTTGGGTCAGGGTGATCAGCCCCAGCATTTT
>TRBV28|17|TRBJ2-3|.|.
CASSASELGQSTDTQYF
TGTGCCAGCAGTGCCTCTGAACTAGGTCAGAGCACAGATACGCAGTATTTT
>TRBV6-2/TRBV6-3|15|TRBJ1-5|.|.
CASSYGAGGVQPQHF
TGTGCCAGCAGTTACGGGGCGGGAGGGGTCCAGCCCCAGCATTTT
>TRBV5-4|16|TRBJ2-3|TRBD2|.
CASSPPRVSGVETQYF
TGTGCCAGCAGCCCCCCAAGGGTTAGCGGGGTAGAGACGCAGTATTTT
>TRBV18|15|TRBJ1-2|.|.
CASSPATDSNYGYTF
TGTGCCAGCTCACCAGCGACAGACTCTAACTATGGCTACACCTTC
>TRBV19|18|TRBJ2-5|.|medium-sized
CASSIRGSGTPGEETQYF
TGTGCCAGTAGTATACGAGGCTCGGGCACCCCCGGGGAAGAGACCCAGTACTTC
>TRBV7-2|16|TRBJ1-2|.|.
CASSHIWDVPSGGYTF
TGTGCCAGCAGCCACATTTGGGACGTACCTAGCGGCGGCTACACCTTC
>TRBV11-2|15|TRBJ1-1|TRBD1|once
CASSFSGTGNTEAFF
TGTGCCAGCAGCTTTTCCGGGACAGGGAACACTGAAGCTTTCTTT
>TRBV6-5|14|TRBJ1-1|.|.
CASSLQGGGTEAFF
TGTGCCAGCAGCTTACAGGGTGGTGGCACTGAAGCTTTCTTT
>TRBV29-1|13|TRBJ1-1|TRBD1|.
CSVTGNMNTEAFF
TGCAGCGTGACAGGGAACATGAACACTGAAGCTTTCTTT
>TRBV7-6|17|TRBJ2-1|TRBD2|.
CASSLELAGSSYNEQFF
TGTGCCAGCAGCTTAGAACTAGCGGGGAGCTCCTACAATGAGCAGTTCTTC
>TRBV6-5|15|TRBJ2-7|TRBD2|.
CASSPPGAGVNEQYF
TGTGCCAGCAGCCCCCCGGGTGCGGGAGTTAACGAGCAGTACTTC
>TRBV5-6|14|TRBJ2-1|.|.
CASSSTTSYNEQFF
TGTGCCAGCAGCTCTACTACCAGCTACAATGAGCAGTTCTTC
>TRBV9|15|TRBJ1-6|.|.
CASSVGHQYNSPLHF
TGTGCCAGCAGCGTAGGACACCAGTATAATTCACCCCTCCACTTT
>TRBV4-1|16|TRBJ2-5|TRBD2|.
CASSQEQRGGRETQYF
TGCGCCAGCAGCCAAGAGCAGCGGGGGGGCCGGGAGACCCAGTACTTC
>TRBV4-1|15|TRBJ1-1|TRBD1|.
CASSQEGFAQGKAFF
TGCGCCAGCAGCCAAGAGGGGTTCGCACAGGGGAAAGCTTTCTTT